These T cell receptor beta chains were read from a single sample in a study of coeliac disease. TCRdb keeps only in-frame clones here, not all; method: immunoSEQ multiplex PCR. The sample records a few thousand clones, approximately 56% being singletons. Material: intraepithelial lymphocytes from the gut. These receptors all stem from a woman aged 18 to 35 with active celiac disease. The CDR3 runs from the conserved cysteine through the conserved F or W.

TRBV25-1	CASSGSSTGLIEAFF
TRBV4-2	CASSRSKDSEAFF
TRBV10-3	CAIRRGGGPQGYEQYF
TRBV7-9	CASSLRPSSSYNEQFF
TRBV6-4	CASSDSSRQPREEQYF
TRBV4-1	CASSQGSGAGNTIYF
TRBV27	CASSLGAAEAKNIQYF
TRBV2	CASSAGTGSDYGYTF
TRBV6-1	CASSEGGGASTDTQYF
TRBV2	CASMKDTLYGYTF
TRBV7-6	CASSLGTRGDNEQFF
TRBV7-8	CASRPGTGDYGHTF
TRBV28	CASSKQINTEAFF
TRBV7-7	CASSYGTGGTGEQYF
TRBV5-4	CASSFSGWNEQFF
TRBV23-1	CASSLRMGEDRENQPQHF
TRBV30	CAWSPPQGSQPQHF
TRBV28	CASSLGTSGYEQYF
TRBV7-8	CASSSQGASTDTQYF
TRBV19	CASSIGPLYEQYF
TRBV2	CASSDGDGYFSYSNQPQHF
TRBV2	CASTTIEGASADTQYF
TRBV5-6	CASSFQARGNSPLHF
TRBV28	CASTIFGTERSYEQYF
TRBV5-1	CASSLQGSTEAFF
TRBV7-9	CASSGIAPSSYEQYF
TRBV9	CASSPRTGRNTEAFF
TRBV7-2	CASSFYPGSSYEQYF
TRBV7-9	CASSPNRGFSYEQYF
TRBV4-2	CASSSLVSNEQFF
TRBV2	CASSLSRGGVDNEQFF
TRBV4-2	CASSHFKTASYGYTF
TRBV7-9	CASSFWREGRGEQFF
TRBV10-2	CASRFRDRLGGYTF
TRBV4-1	CASSPLRGSPLHF
TRBV19	CASSIGEMNTEAFF
TRBV19	CASSMWDSSYEQYF
TRBV6-5	CASSRGQGFYNEQFF
TRBV19	CASSMTENYGYTF
TRBV11-2	CASSLGGYSSYEQYF
TRBV10-1	CASNSRTGYGYTF
TRBV10-1	CASSKRQSSYNEQFF
TRBV15	CATSRTSGGADTQYF
TRBV28	CASSTYEQYF
TRBV5-4	CASSPNPRRWNTEAFF
TRBV10-3	CALRRSTGDSYNEQFF
TRBV21-1	CASSNLVQSTNEKLFF
TRBV11-2	CASSLKERGLRTGELFF
TRBV5-1	CASSGTSGLNEQFF